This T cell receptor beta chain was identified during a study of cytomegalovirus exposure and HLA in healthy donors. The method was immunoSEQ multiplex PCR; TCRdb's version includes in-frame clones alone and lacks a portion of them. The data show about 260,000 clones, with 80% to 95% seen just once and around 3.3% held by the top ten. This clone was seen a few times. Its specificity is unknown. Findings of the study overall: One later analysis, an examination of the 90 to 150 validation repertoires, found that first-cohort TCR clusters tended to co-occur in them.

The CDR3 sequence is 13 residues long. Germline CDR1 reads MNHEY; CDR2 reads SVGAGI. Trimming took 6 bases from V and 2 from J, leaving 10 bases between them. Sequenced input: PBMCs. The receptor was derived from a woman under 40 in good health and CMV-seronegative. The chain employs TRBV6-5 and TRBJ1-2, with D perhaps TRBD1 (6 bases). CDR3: CASSADRNYGYTF. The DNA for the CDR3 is TGTGCCAGCAGCGCTGACAGGAACTATGGCTACACCTTC.